Shown below are 14 T cell receptor beta chains from a single sample sequenced in a study of shared clonotypes between healthy human individuals. Here immunoSEQ multiplex PCR was the method, and the copy in TCRdb shows in-frame clones only, minus some. The table includes 2 million to 2.5 million clones, approximately 96% detected once. Sequenced material: naive CD4+ T cells sorted from blood. Described subset: CD45RA+ positively selected. The receptors originated from a man aged 18-30 years in good health.

The chain couples TRBV11-2 to TRBJ2-7; possible D gene TRBD1, 5 bases. Germline V lookup: CDR1 SGHAT, CDR2 FQNNGV. The V and J ends lost 0 bases and 6 bases respectively, with 15 bases between them. There are 15 residues in the CDR3. The CDR3: CASSLEAQGYSEQYF. CDR3 nucleotides: TGTGCCAGCAGCTTAGAGGCCCAGGGATACAGCGAGCAGTACTTC.

V is TRBV28 and J is TRBJ1-2, with a weak D call TRBD1 (6 bases). Per the germline V gene, CDR1 is MDHEN and CDR2 is SYDVKM. Trimming pared 4 bases from V and 2 bases from J, leaving 14 bases between. CDR3 size: 15 residues. The CDR3 region has the DNA TGTGCCAGCAGTTGGGGTCAGGGGCCCAACTATGGCTACACCTTC. It encodes CASSWGQGPNYGYTF.

Worth noting for this clone: At the DNA level, this CDR3 is encoded by other sequences in the same sample as well. The genes are TRBV20-1 and TRBJ2-7, with D perhaps matching TRBD1 (6 bases). The germline gives CDR1 DFQATT, CDR2 SNEGSKA (reference sequence). The CDR3 runs to 11 residues. Trimming cost V 5 bases and J 3 bases, with 8 bases left between them. The CDR3 protein is CSALDSYEQYF. CDR3 DNA: TGCAGTGCTCTGGACAGCTACGAGCAGTACTTC.

V gene TRBV2 combines with J gene TRBJ1-1; no reliable D call. This CDR3 contains 13 residues. The germline V gene has CDR1 SNHLY and CDR2 FYNNEI. V was shortened by 8 bases and J by 1 base, with 11 bases between the two germline ends. The CDR3 nucleotides read TGTGCCAGCCTCCCAGACTCGAACACTGAAGCTTTCTTT. Amino acid sequence: CASLPDSNTEAFF. The entire variable domain, with the rest obtained from reference TRBV2 and TRBJ1-1, is as follows: EPEVTQTPSHQVTQMGQEVILRCVPISNHLYFYWYRQILGQKVEFLVSFYNNEISEKSEIFDDQFSVERPDGSNFTLKIRSTKLEDSAMYFCASLPDSNTEAFFGQGTRLTVV.

Details on this clone: One end of the junction fails to match germline, which may point to a read error. V gene TRBV7-3 combines with J gene TRBJ2-7; 9 nucleotides align to TRBD1. Looked up from germline, CDR1 is SGHTA and CDR2 is FQGTGA. CDR3 size: 13 residues. The CDR3 nucleotides read TGCGCCAGCAGCCAACAGGGGGCCGACGAGCAGTACTTC. Protein sequence: CASSQQGADEQYF.

The chain has TRBV15 and TRBJ1-2; TRBD1 agrees at 11 bases. Germline-derived CDR1 and CDR2 are LNHNV and YYDKDF (reference sequence). The junction had 2 bases not matched to a gene; V was cut back by 0 bases and J by 8 bases. CDR3 size: 14 residues. The CDR3 loop is CATSREGQGAGYTF. CDR3 bases: TGTGCCACCAGCAGAGAAGGACAGGGGGCCGGCTACACCTTC.

This clone was counted a single time. The chain uses TRBV6-5 and TRBJ2-2, with D unresolved. The CDR3 has 12 residues. With 5 bases removed from V and 6 bases from J, the gap between germline ends came to 7 bases. Germline values: CDR1 MNHEY, CDR2 SVGAGI. The CDR3 sequence is CASSQYPGELFF. The CDR3 DNA reads as TGTGCCAGCAGTCAGTATCCCGGGGAGCTGTTTTTT.

This clone occurred a few times. The chain joins TRBV30 to TRBJ1-1, with 7 bases aligning to TRBD1. Trimming cost V 8 bases and J 0 bases; bases outside gene matches: 6. CDR3 length: 13 amino acids. CDR1 is GTSNPN and CDR2 is SVGIG in the germline V gene (reference sequence). The CDR3 nucleotides are TGTGCCCGGACAGGTAGCATGAACACTGAAGCTTTCTTT. Residues: CARTGSMNTEAFF.

J is TRBJ1-2 and V is TRBV5-4, with 7 positions matching TRBD1. CDR1 and CDR2 from the germline V gene are SGHNT and YYREEE (reference sequence). J gave up 0 bases and V 0 bases, and 11 bases lay outside the gene matches. This CDR3 spans 18 amino acids. CDR3 nucleotides: TGTGCCAGCAGCTTGGAGAGACAGGGTAGGGGAGCTAACTATGGCTACACCTTC. Protein sequence: CASSLERQGRGANYGYTF.

The chain has TRBV28 and TRBJ2-1, with D perhaps being TRBD1 or TRBD2 (5 bases each). CDR3 size: 14 residues. The V end lost 3 bases, the J end lost 10 bases, and 16 bases lay between the germline ends. Germline V gives CDR1 MDHEN, CDR2 SYDVKM. CDR3 nucleotides: TGTGCCAGCAGTTTTGGGGGTGCCCTGGAGGAGCAGTTCTTC. This encodes CASSFGGALEEQFF. The variable domain in full, with the rest retrieved from reference TRBV28 and TRBJ2-1, is DVKVTQSSRYLVKRTGEKVFLECVQDMDHENMFWYRQDPGLGLRLIYFSYDVKMKEKGDIPEGYSVSREKKERFSLILESASTNQTSMYLCASSFGGALEEQFFGPGTRLTVL.

This chain links TRBV30 with TRBJ2-1; D remains ambiguous. The CDR3 length is 13 residues. Trimming left V 5 bases short and J 4 bases short, with 12 bases between. Germline V gene data show CDR1 as GTSNPN and CDR2 as SVGIG (reference sequence). The CDR3 spells CAWRLKGYNEQFF. The CDR3 DNA is TGTGCCTGGCGGTTGAAAGGTTACAATGAGCAGTTCTTC.

This clone occurred once. This chain connects TRBV7-9 to TRBJ2-3; D remains unclear. The germline V gene encodes CDR1 SEHNR and CDR2 FQNEAQ (reference sequence). The CDR3 length is 12 residues. V shed 2 bases and J shed 4 bases, with 4 bases lying between them. CDR3 sequence (DNA): TGTGCCAGCAGCTTAAGCCCAGATACGCAGTATTTT. Its protein product is CASSLSPDTQYF.

The rearrangement joins TRBV5-6 to TRBJ2-3; TRBD2 matches at 7 bases. Trimming cost V 0 bases and J 2 bases; bases outside gene matches: 6. The CDR3 runs 16 residues. Germline V gene data show CDR1 as SGHDT and CDR2 as YYEEEE. The CDR3, as DNA: TGTGCCAGCAGCTTGGCGGCGGGAGCCGCCACAGATACGCAGTATTTT. It codes for CASSLAAGAATDTQYF.

The V and J genes are TRBV11-3 and TRBJ1-2, with 7 bases aligning to TRBD1. With 0 bases clipped from V and 7 bases from J, the junction kept 14 bases outside the gene matches. This CDR3 contains 17 residues. Per germline, CDR1 SGHNT and CDR2 YENEEA. The CDR3 region is CASSLEHEGARGIGYTF. The CDR3 DNA is TGTGCCAGCAGCTTAGAACATGAGGGGGCGAGGGGTATTGGCTACACCTTC.